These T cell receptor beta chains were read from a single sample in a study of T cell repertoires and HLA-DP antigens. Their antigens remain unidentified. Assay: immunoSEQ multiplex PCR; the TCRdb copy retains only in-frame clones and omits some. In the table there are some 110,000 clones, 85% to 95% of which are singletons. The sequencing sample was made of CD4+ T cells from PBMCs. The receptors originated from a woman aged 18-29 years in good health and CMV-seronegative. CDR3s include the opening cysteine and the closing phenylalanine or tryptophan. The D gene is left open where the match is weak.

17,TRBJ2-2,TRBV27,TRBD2,CASSLVFPSGYTGELFF,TGTGCCAGCAGTTTAGTCTTTCCTAGCGGCTACACCGGGGAGCTGTTTTTT
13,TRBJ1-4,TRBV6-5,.,CASRRQLNEKLFF,TGTGCCAGCAGACGACAGCTTAATGAAAAACTGTTTTTT
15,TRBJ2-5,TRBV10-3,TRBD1,CAIKPGQGRLETQYF,TGTGCCATCAAGCCGGGACAGGGGAGGCTGGAGACCCAGTACTTC
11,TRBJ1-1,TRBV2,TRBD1,CASSGGMMAFF,TGTGCCAGTTCAGGGGGAATGATGGCTTTCTTT
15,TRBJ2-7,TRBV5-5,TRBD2,CASSMTSGRVYEQYF,TGTGCCAGCAGCATGACTAGCGGGAGGGTCTACGAGCAGTACTTC
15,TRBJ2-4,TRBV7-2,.,CASSLGRAAKNIQYF,TGTGCCAGCAGCTTAGGTCGGGCAGCCAAAAACATTCAGTACTTC
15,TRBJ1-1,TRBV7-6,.,CASSPKVLFRTEAFF,TGTGCCAGCAGCCCAAAGGTTCTATTTCGGACTGAAGCTTTCTTT
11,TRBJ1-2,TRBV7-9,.,CASSRDYGYTF,TGTGCCAGCAGCCGCGATTATGGCTACACCTTC
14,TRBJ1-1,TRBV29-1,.,CSVPSPYAYTEAFF,TGCAGCGTGCCCTCCCCGTACGCGTACACTGAAGCTTTCTTT
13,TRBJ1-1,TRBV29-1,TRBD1,CSVNRGKSTEAFF,TGCAGCGTTAACAGGGGGAAGTCCACTGAAGCTTTCTTT
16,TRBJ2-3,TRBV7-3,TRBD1,CASSLGQGDNTDTQYF,TGTGCCAGCAGCTTAGGACAGGGGGATAACACAGATACGCAGTATTTT
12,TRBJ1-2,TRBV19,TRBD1,CASFRQGHGYTF,TGTGCCAGTTTTAGACAGGGGCATGGCTACACCTTC
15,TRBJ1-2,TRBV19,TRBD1,CASSRQGGSNYGYTF,TGTGCCAGTAGTAGGCAGGGGGGATCTAACTATGGCTACACCTTC
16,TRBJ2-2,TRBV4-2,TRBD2,CASSPSGSGSTGELFF,TGTGCCAGCAGCCCCTCGGGCAGCGGGAGCACCGGGGAGCTGTTTTTT
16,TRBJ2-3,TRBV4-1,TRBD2,CASSPRTSGSTDTQYF,TGCGCCAGCAGCCCACGGACTAGCGGAAGCACAGATACGCAGTATTTT
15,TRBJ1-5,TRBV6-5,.,CASSYSQGNNQPQHF,TGTGCCAGCAGTTACTCGCAAGGGAACAATCAGCCCCAGCATTTT
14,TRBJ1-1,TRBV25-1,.,CASRAGGRDHDAFF,TGTGCCAGCAGAGCCGGGGGCAGGGATCACGACGCTTTCTTT
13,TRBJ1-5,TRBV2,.,CASKGRLNQPQHF,TGTGCCAGCAAGGGCAGGCTCAATCAGCCCCAGCATTTT
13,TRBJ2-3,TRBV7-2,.,CAGQSGRTDTQYF,TGTGCCGGACAGTCAGGGAGAACAGATACGCAGTATTTT
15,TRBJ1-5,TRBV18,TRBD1,CASSLGQPGGQPQHF,TGTGCCAGCTCACTGGGACAGCCTGGGGGTCAGCCCCAGCATTTT